This T cell receptor beta chain was found in a study of regulatory T cells in long-lasting Graves disease. General study points: Patients with persistent disease shared 2,741 public clonotypes, outpacing the roughly 870 shared by new patients.

This clonotype was counted only a few times. As yet, its antigen is unknown. Documented time point: newly diagnosed GD, antithyroid drugs for less than 3 months. Isolated PBMC RNA provided the starting material for the TCR library. The CDR3 sequence is 17 residues long. In germline, CDR1 is SGHRS, CDR2 YFSETQ. V gave up 4 bases and J gave up 0 bases; unmatched junction bases: 8. The TCR beta library used iRepertoire HTBI primers with Arm-PCR amplification of CDR3. TCRdb passed the multiplex PCR reads through MiXCR, listing each CDR3 protein once. The sample has roughly 350,000 distinct CDR3 sequences, 15% to 20% seen once. The sample also formed part of further work on T cells in Graves' hyperthyroidism and ophthalmopathy. That paper adds: The TCR CDR3 was amplified in a first-round RT-PCR using the HTBI primer set.

The sequenced sample was peripheral blood mononuclear cells (PBMCs), obtained at new diagnosis, from a patient treated with antithyroid drugs. The chain has TRBV5-1 and TRBJ2-5; 11 bases agree with TRBD2. This clonotype originated in a woman aged 18-29 years with Graves disease. The CDR3 DNA reads TGCGCCAGCAGCGGGGGACTAGCGGATCCCCACCAAGAGACCCAGTACTTC. This encodes CASSGGLADPHQETQYF.